Listed below are T cell receptor beta chains from one sample, sequenced in a study of early stage breast cancer tumors. Profiling relied on immunoSEQ multiplex PCR, and the TCRdb table lists in-frame clones only, not all of them. The sample shows over 40,000 clones, 78% of them seen only once. Sequencing was performed on blood. The receptors derive from a person aged 40 to 49 with breast cancer. Each CDR3 is given with its conserved first and last residue. Fields, in order: J gene, D gene, V gene, clone size, CDR3 DNA, CDR3 protein. D genes are given only for firm matches. Some rows have no size entry. The others give once, few or many, or a class for an expanded clone.

J gene: TRBJ1-5
D gene: -
V gene: TRBV19
clone size: -
CDR3 DNA: TGTGCCAGTAGTATAGGGTGGGGGGACCCATCCCAGCATTTT
CDR3 protein: CASSIGWGDPSQHF

J gene: TRBJ2-7
D gene: -
V gene: TRBV28
clone size: -
CDR3 DNA: TGTGCCAGCAGTCCCCCACCCGGGGGCGTCCGGTACGAGCAGTACTTC
CDR3 protein: CASSPPPGGVRYEQYF

J gene: TRBJ2-1
D gene: -
V gene: TRBV9
clone size: -
CDR3 DNA: TGTGCCAGCAGCGTCGAGGGTCTCGATGAGCAGTTCTTC
CDR3 protein: CASSVEGLDEQFF

J gene: TRBJ2-3
D gene: TRBD2
V gene: TRBV7-9
clone size: -
CDR3 DNA: TGTGCCAGCAGCTTAGGGACTAGCGCCTACTACCATACGCAGTATTTT
CDR3 protein: CASSLGTSAYYHTQYF

J gene: TRBJ2-5
D gene: TRBD2
V gene: TRBV2
clone size: once
CDR3 DNA: TGTGCCAGCAGTGCGGCGGGAGGGCCTGGTGAGACCCAGTACTTC
CDR3 protein: CASSAAGGPGETQYF

J gene: TRBJ2-7
D gene: TRBD1
V gene: TRBV28
clone size: -
CDR3 DNA: TGTGCCAGCCTTCGACAGGGTAGGGACGAGCAGTACTTC
CDR3 protein: CASLRQGRDEQYF

J gene: TRBJ2-7
D gene: TRBD2
V gene: TRBV6-1
clone size: -
CDR3 DNA: TGTGCCAGCAGTGAACTAGCGGGTTACTCCTACGAGCAGTACTTC
CDR3 protein: CASSELAGYSYEQYF

J gene: TRBJ2-5
D gene: -
V gene: TRBV5-4
clone size: -
CDR3 DNA: TGTGCCAGCAGCTTACAACCGGGAGCCCAAGAGACCCAGTACTTC
CDR3 protein: CASSLQPGAQETQYF

J gene: TRBJ1-2
D gene: TRBD1
V gene: TRBV5-4
clone size: -
CDR3 DNA: TGTGCCAGCAGCCCGAGGGGGAGGGGGCAAGGCTACACCTTC
CDR3 protein: CASSPRGRGQGYTF

J gene: TRBJ2-3
D gene: -
V gene: TRBV4-1
clone size: -
CDR3 DNA: TGCGCCAGCAGCCAGGGGTCCACCCCAGATACGCAGTATTTT
CDR3 protein: CASSQGSTPDTQYF

J gene: TRBJ2-2
D gene: -
V gene: TRBV19
clone size: few
CDR3 DNA: TGTGCCAGCAGCAAGTCCAGCGGGAACACCGGGGAGCTGTTTTTT
CDR3 protein: CASSKSSGNTGELFF

J gene: TRBJ1-5
D gene: TRBD1
V gene: TRBV27
clone size: -
CDR3 DNA: TGTGCCAACGACCGGGACAGGGGTTGTACTAGCAATCAGCCCCAGCATTTT
CDR3 protein: CANDRDRGCTSNQPQHF

J gene: TRBJ2-1
D gene: TRBD2
V gene: TRBV4-2
clone size: few
CDR3 DNA: TGTGCCAGCAGCCAAGGTGCTAGCGGGTTCAATGAGCAGTTCTTC
CDR3 protein: CASSQGASGFNEQFF

J gene: TRBJ2-1
D gene: -
V gene: TRBV19
clone size: -
CDR3 DNA: TGTGCCAGTAGCCGTGGGGGCTCAAGAGAGCAGTTCTTC
CDR3 protein: CASSRGGSREQFF

J gene: TRBJ2-7
D gene: TRBD2
V gene: TRBV19
clone size: few
CDR3 DNA: TGTGCCAGTAGTGTATCGGGACTAGAATACGAGCAGTACTTC
CDR3 protein: CASSVSGLEYEQYF

J gene: TRBJ1-3
D gene: -
V gene: TRBV6-1
clone size: -
CDR3 DNA: TGTGCCAGCGCATCCAGCTCTGGAAACACCATATATTTT
CDR3 protein: CASASSSGNTIYF

J gene: TRBJ2-1
D gene: -
V gene: TRBV5-8
clone size: -
CDR3 DNA: TGTGCCAGCAGCTTGGGCGCGGCAGGAGCGTACAATGAGCAGTTCTTC
CDR3 protein: CASSLGAAGAYNEQFF

J gene: TRBJ2-1
D gene: -
V gene: TRBV4-2
clone size: -
CDR3 DNA: TGTGCCAGCAGCCGACCAGGGCCAGTGAGCGAGAATGAGCAGTTCTTC
CDR3 protein: CASSRPGPVSENEQFF

J gene: TRBJ2-1
D gene: TRBD2
V gene: TRBV25-1
clone size: -
CDR3 DNA: TGTGCCAGCAGTGAATCTCGGGCTAGCGGGAGGGAGAATGAGCAGTTCTTC
CDR3 protein: CASSESRASGRENEQFF

J gene: TRBJ2-7
D gene: -
V gene: TRBV6-1
clone size: -
CDR3 DNA: TGTGCCAGCAGGGGGACGGTCTACGAGCAGTACTTC
CDR3 protein: CASRGTVYEQYF

J gene: TRBJ2-4
D gene: -
V gene: TRBV5-4
clone size: -
CDR3 DNA: TGTGCCAGCAGCTTGGAACGCAGGATTCAGTACTTC
CDR3 protein: CASSLERRIQYF

J gene: TRBJ2-3
D gene: TRBD2
V gene: TRBV5-1
clone size: -
CDR3 DNA: TGCGCCAGCAGCTTGGCCGCTGCGCTCGGTGCGGGAGGCACAGATACGCAGTATTTT
CDR3 protein: CASSLAAALGAGGTDTQYF

J gene: TRBJ2-7
D gene: -
V gene: TRBV5-1
clone size: -
CDR3 DNA: TGCGCCAGCAGCTTGAGCGAGGTTGCCTACGAGCAGTACTTC
CDR3 protein: CASSLSEVAYEQYF

J gene: TRBJ2-7
D gene: TRBD1
V gene: TRBV5-4
clone size: -
CDR3 DNA: TGTGCCAGCAGCTACGGACAGGGAGTCTACGAGCAGTACTTC
CDR3 protein: CASSYGQGVYEQYF

J gene: TRBJ2-1
D gene: TRBD2
V gene: TRBV5-1
clone size: -
CDR3 DNA: TGCGCCAGCAGCTTGGAAGCTAGCGGGAGTCGCACCTACAATGAGCAGTTCTTC
CDR3 protein: CASSLEASGSRTYNEQFF

J gene: TRBJ1-1
D gene: -
V gene: TRBV5-1
clone size: few
CDR3 DNA: TGCGCCAGCAGTATACAGGGGAACACTGAAGCTTTCTTT
CDR3 protein: CASSIQGNTEAFF

J gene: TRBJ2-1
D gene: -
V gene: TRBV6-1
clone size: -
CDR3 DNA: TGTGCCAGCAGTGACGCCACTATCTACAATGAGCAGTTCTTC
CDR3 protein: CASSDATIYNEQFF

J gene: TRBJ2-3
D gene: -
V gene: TRBV18
clone size: -
CDR3 DNA: TGTGCCAGCTCACCACCTGCGCGGGATACGCAGTATTTT
CDR3 protein: CASSPPARDTQYF

J gene: TRBJ1-5
D gene: -
V gene: TRBV19
clone size: -
CDR3 DNA: TGTGCCAGTAGTACCGACGGGTTCAGCGGCAATCAGCCCCAGCATTTT
CDR3 protein: CASSTDGFSGNQPQHF

J gene: TRBJ1-5
D gene: -
V gene: TRBV4-1
clone size: -
CDR3 DNA: TGCGCCAGCAGCCAAGATTACGGGGGGTGGAATCAGCCCCAGCATTTT
CDR3 protein: CASSQDYGGWNQPQHF

J gene: TRBJ1-1
D gene: -
V gene: TRBV30
clone size: -
CDR3 DNA: TGTGCCTGGAGTGGAGAACAGGCGAAGCCGCAAGCTTTCTTT
CDR3 protein: CAWSGEQAKPQAFF

J gene: TRBJ2-1
D gene: TRBD2
V gene: TRBV30
clone size: -
CDR3 DNA: TGTGCCTGGAGTGTTTCCAGCGGGAGTGGTACGGGGCAGTTCTTC
CDR3 protein: CAWSVSSGSGTGQFF

J gene: TRBJ2-1
D gene: -
V gene: TRBV19
clone size: -
CDR3 DNA: TGTGCCAGTAGTAACCAGGGGTGGTACAATGAGCAGTTCTTC
CDR3 protein: CASSNQGWYNEQFF

J gene: TRBJ2-5
D gene: -
V gene: TRBV7-2
clone size: -
CDR3 DNA: TGTGCCAGCAGCTTGGACAGCCTCGTAGAGACCCAGTACTTC
CDR3 protein: CASSLDSLVETQYF

J gene: TRBJ2-1
D gene: -
V gene: TRBV5-6
clone size: -
CDR3 DNA: TGTGCCAGCAGCTTACCGACAGGTCGGGCTTTTAATGAGCAGTTCTTC
CDR3 protein: CASSLPTGRAFNEQFF

J gene: TRBJ1-2
D gene: -
V gene: TRBV7-8
clone size: once
CDR3 DNA: TGTGCCAGCAGCTTAGACAGGGAAAGTAGGGACTACTATGGCTACACCTTC
CDR3 protein: CASSLDRESRDYYGYTF

J gene: TRBJ2-1
D gene: -
V gene: TRBV30
clone size: -
CDR3 DNA: TGTGCCTGGAGCAGGGATCCCTACAATGAGCAGTTCTTC
CDR3 protein: CAWSRDPYNEQFF

J gene: TRBJ1-5
D gene: -
V gene: TRBV30
clone size: -
CDR3 DNA: TGTGCCTGGAGTGATTCAGTCAATCAGCCCCAGCATTTT
CDR3 protein: CAWSDSVNQPQHF

J gene: TRBJ2-7
D gene: -
V gene: TRBV7-2
clone size: -
CDR3 DNA: TGTGCCAGCAGCTTAGCGCTGGGGGAGCCATCGTTC
CDR3 protein: CASSLALGEPSF

J gene: TRBJ2-1
D gene: -
V gene: TRBV5-1
clone size: -
CDR3 DNA: TGCGCCAGCCGGGCTTCGGGGCATGAGCAGTTCTTC
CDR3 protein: CASRASGHEQFF

J gene: TRBJ1-3
D gene: -
V gene: TRBV6-5
clone size: -
CDR3 DNA: TGTGCCAGCTGGAGGACCGTTGGTAACACCATATATTTT
CDR3 protein: CASWRTVGNTIYF

J gene: TRBJ1-2
D gene: TRBD1
V gene: TRBV5-6
clone size: -
CDR3 DNA: TGTGCCAGCAGCTTGCTTGGACAGGGACACTATGGCTACACCTTC
CDR3 protein: CASSLLGQGHYGYTF

J gene: TRBJ2-7
D gene: -
V gene: TRBV21-1
clone size: -
CDR3 DNA: TGTGCCAGCATCTCTAACTCGGGCGAGCAGTACTTC
CDR3 protein: CASISNSGEQYF

J gene: TRBJ1-5
D gene: -
V gene: TRBV7-8
clone size: -
CDR3 DNA: TGTGCCAGCAGCTTAGCGCACGGGGCGGGCTCCAATCAGCCCCAGCATTTT
CDR3 protein: CASSLAHGAGSNQPQHF

J gene: TRBJ2-3
D gene: TRBD1
V gene: TRBV10-2
clone size: -
CDR3 DNA: TGCGCCAGCAGTGATGACAGGGCCACAGATACGCAGTATTTT
CDR3 protein: CASSDDRATDTQYF

J gene: TRBJ2-7
D gene: -
V gene: TRBV29-1
clone size: -
CDR3 DNA: TGCAGCGTGGGAGAACAAGCCTCCTACGAGCAGTACTTC
CDR3 protein: CSVGEQASYEQYF

J gene: TRBJ2-1
D gene: -
V gene: TRBV6-9
clone size: -
CDR3 DNA: TGTGCCAGCAGTTCATCGGACCTGAGCTCCTACAATGAGCAGTTCTTC
CDR3 protein: CASSSSDLSSYNEQFF

J gene: TRBJ2-1
D gene: -
V gene: TRBV5-1
clone size: -
CDR3 DNA: TGCGCCAGCAGCTCCGAGCTAGGCCCCAATGAGCAGTTCTTC
CDR3 protein: CASSSELGPNEQFF

J gene: TRBJ2-7
D gene: TRBD2
V gene: TRBV7-2
clone size: -
CDR3 DNA: TGTGCCAGCAGGGGGGCAGGGGCTAGCGGGATCTACGAGCAGTACTTC
CDR3 protein: CASRGAGASGIYEQYF

J gene: TRBJ2-4
D gene: -
V gene: TRBV9
clone size: -
CDR3 DNA: TGTGCCAGCAGCGTAGAATTGCAGGGAACCGCTCAGTACTTC
CDR3 protein: CASSVELQGTAQYF

J gene: TRBJ2-7
D gene: TRBD2
V gene: TRBV7-2
clone size: -
CDR3 DNA: TGTGCCAGCAGCTTAGTAGGACAGCTAGCGGGAGGGCTATACGAGCAGTACTTC
CDR3 protein: CASSLVGQLAGGLYEQYF

J gene: TRBJ1-2
D gene: -
V gene: TRBV27
clone size: -
CDR3 DNA: TGTGCCAGCAGTTCCGCCGGGGTTTCGGGGGGCTACACCTTC
CDR3 protein: CASSSAGVSGGYTF

J gene: TRBJ2-5
D gene: TRBD1
V gene: TRBV11-2
clone size: -
CDR3 DNA: TGTGCCAGCAGCGACAGGGTAGAGACCCAGTACTTC
CDR3 protein: CASSDRVETQYF

J gene: TRBJ2-3
D gene: TRBD2
V gene: TRBV9
clone size: -
CDR3 DNA: TGTGCCAGCAGCGTCACTAGCGACCGCACAGATACGCAGTATTTT
CDR3 protein: CASSVTSDRTDTQYF

J gene: TRBJ2-5
D gene: TRBD2
V gene: TRBV5-4
clone size: -
CDR3 DNA: TGTGCCGCCGCCGTTGGCGGGGGGTTGGAGACCCAGTACTTC
CDR3 protein: CAAAVGGGLETQYF

J gene: TRBJ2-1
D gene: TRBD2
V gene: TRBV25-1
clone size: -
CDR3 DNA: TGTGCCAGCAGCCGCGGACTAGCGGGAGTTTTCTTC
CDR3 protein: CASSRGLAGVFF